These 11 T cell receptor beta chains were all obtained from the same sample, sequenced in a study of T cell changes during pregnancy in multiple sclerosis (dated by TCRdb to the late 2010s). The library was made by the immunoSEQ multiplex PCR assay. TCRdb retrieved this table from immuneACCESS and kept in-frame rearrangements only. Not all clones are present; in checked studies, unresolved V genes account for under half, and no reason is known for the remainder. The sample table contains 90,000 or so clones; only one count was recorded for 75% to 95% of them. The ten largest clones add up to 0.9% to 0.95% of the sample. The sequencing used peripheral blood, collected before pregnancy. The receptors originated from a female donor with multiple sclerosis, enrolled in a pregnancy study.

J is TRBJ1-1 and V is TRBV5-1, with a possible D match to TRBD1 (6 bases). The CDR3 spans 14 residues. V was shortened by 4 bases and J by 4 bases, with 14 bases between the two germline ends. Germline V gene data show CDR1 as SGHRS and CDR2 as YFSETQ. The CDR3, as DNA: TGCGCCAGCAGCGCCTCAGGCAGGGGCACTGAAGCTTTCTTT. Translating gives CASSASGRGTEAFF.

J is TRBJ2-3 and V is TRBV5-1, with D hard to call. Looked up from germline, CDR1 is SGHRS and CDR2 is YFSETQ. CDR3 length: 14 amino acids. V was pared by 0 bases and J by 2 bases, with 7 bases between. The CDR3 nucleotides are TGCGCCAGCAGCTTGGCCCCAGACACAGATACGCAGTATTTT. Residues: CASSLAPDTDTQYF.

In this sample, this clone turned up once. The CDR3 DNA is TGTGCCAGCAGCGCGGACTCGGGAGCCAACACTGAAGCTTTCTTT. It codes for CASSADSGANTEAFF. J is TRBJ1-1 and V is TRBV11-2, with D hard to call. Germline V lookup: CDR1 SGHAT, CDR2 FQNNGV. This CDR3 contains 15 residues. Between the trimmed V and J ends, which lost 5 bases and 2 bases, there was a span of 15 bases.

This chain joins TRBV7-9 and TRBJ2-7; TRBD2 matches at 9 bases. J was trimmed by 0 bases and V by 0 bases; bases with no gene match: 6. Germline values: CDR1 SEHNR, CDR2 FQNEAQ (reference sequence). The CDR3 has 17 amino acids. The CDR3 loop is CASSLASGGPSSYEQYF. In DNA, the CDR3 is TGTGCCAGCAGCTTAGCTAGCGGGGGCCCCAGCTCCTACGAGCAGTACTTC.

The gene calls are TRBV15 and TRBJ2-1, with 8 bases identical to TRBD1. J lost 0 bases, V lost 4 bases, and 11 bases had no gene match. The CDR3 is 18 residues long. Germline V gene data show CDR1 as LNHNV and CDR2 as YYDKDF (reference sequence). The CDR3 here is CATSIFSSGGSSYNEQFF. The DNA of the CDR3 is TGTGCCACCAGCATATTCTCCTCAGGGGGCAGCTCCTACAATGAGCAGTTCTTC. Full variable domain (remainder filled in from reference TRBV15 and TRBJ2-1): DAMVIQNPRYQVTQFGKPVTLSCSQTLNHNVMYWYQQKSSQAPKLLFHYYDKDFNNEADTPDNFQSRRPNTSFCFLDIRSPGLGDTAMYLCATSIFSSGGSSYNEQFFGPGTRLTVL.

This chain links TRBV7-3 with TRBJ2-1; 7 bases agree with TRBD1. With 4 bases clipped from V and 5 bases from J, the junction kept 8 bases outside the gene matches. The germline CDR1 and CDR2 sequences are SGHTA and FQGTGA. This CDR3 is 15 amino acids long. CDR3 sequence reads: CASSSMTGNHNEQFF. CDR3 bases: TGTGCCAGCAGCTCTATGACAGGGAATCACAATGAGCAGTTCTTC. Combining the CDR3 with reference TRBV7-3 and TRBJ2-1 gives the whole variable domain GAGVSQTPSNKVTEKGKYVELRCDPISGHTALYWYRQSLGQGPEFLIYFQGTGAADDSGLPNDRFFAVRPEGSVSTLKIQRTERGDSAVYLCASSSMTGNHNEQFFGPGTRLTVL.

The chain employs TRBV30 and TRBJ2-3, with 7 bases matching TRBD1. The trim removed 0 bases at V and 1 base at J, leaving 4 bases unmatched. Germline assignment: CDR1 GTSNPN and CDR2 SVGIG (reference sequence). The CDR3 extends over 15 amino acids. The CDR3 here is CAWSVRTGGTDTQYF. CDR3 bases: TGTGCCTGGAGTGTTAGGACAGGAGGCACAGATACGCAGTATTTT.

The J gene is TRBJ2-6, the V gene TRBV4-2; D possibly corresponds to TRBD2 (7 bases). The CDR3 is 19 amino acids. Germline values: CDR1 LGHNA, CDR2 YNFKEQ. Trimming took off 5 bases at V and 1 base at J, with 21 bases between the two ends. The CDR3 protein is CASSLPGGVPGSGANVLTF. DNA for the CDR3: TGTGCCAGCAGCTTGCCGGGGGGCGTCCCAGGGTCTGGGGCCAACGTCCTGACTTTC.

The CDR3, as DNA: TGTGCCAGCAGCTTGGCCGGGCGGAGGTCGGCTTTCTTT. This translates into CASSLAGRRSAFF. This chain connects TRBV5-5 to TRBJ1-1, with D unresolved. The CDR3 contains 13 residues. Germline-derived CDR1 and CDR2 are SGHKS and YYEKEE (reference sequence). V was shortened by 0 bases and J by 11 bases, with 14 bases between the two germline ends.

This sequence joins TRBV29-1 and TRBJ2-7; 9 positions match TRBD1. Germline CDR1 SQVTM, CDR2 ANQGSEA. V shed 6 bases and J 4 bases; nucleotides not matched to a gene: 4. This CDR3 is built from 12 residues. CDR3 region: CSVGTGTYEQYF. DNA of the CDR3: TGCAGCGTGGGGACAGGGACTTACGAGCAGTACTTC.

This chain uses TRBV9 with TRBJ2-7; D not certain. This CDR3 is built from 13 residues. Germline V gene lookup returns CDR1 SGDLS and CDR2 YYNGEE. V was pared by 0 bases and J by 4 bases, with 8 bases between. The CDR3 DNA reads TGTGCCAGCAGCGTAGCTACCGGGTACGAGCAGTACTTC. Protein: CASSVATGYEQYF.